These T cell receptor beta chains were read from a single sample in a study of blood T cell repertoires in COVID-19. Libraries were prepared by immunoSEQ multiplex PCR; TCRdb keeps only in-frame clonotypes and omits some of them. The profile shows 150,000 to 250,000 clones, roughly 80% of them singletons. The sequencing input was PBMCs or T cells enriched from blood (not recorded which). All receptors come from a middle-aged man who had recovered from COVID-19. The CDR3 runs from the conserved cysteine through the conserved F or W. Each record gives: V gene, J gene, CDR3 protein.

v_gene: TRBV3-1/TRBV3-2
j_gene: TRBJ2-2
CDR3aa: CASSQEGANTGELFF

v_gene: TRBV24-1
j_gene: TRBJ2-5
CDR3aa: CATSARLAGAETQYF

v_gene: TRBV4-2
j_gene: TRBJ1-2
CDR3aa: CASSQEQGAPGYTF

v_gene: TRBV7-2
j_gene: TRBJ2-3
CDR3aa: CASSSSRATDTQYF

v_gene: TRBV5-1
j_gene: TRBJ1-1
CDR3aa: CASSLIPGQSSTEAFF

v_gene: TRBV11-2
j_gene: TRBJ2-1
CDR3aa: CASSLGTSGESYNEQFF

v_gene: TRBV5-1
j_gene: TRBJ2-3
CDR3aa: CASSLTMGQAGRDTQYF

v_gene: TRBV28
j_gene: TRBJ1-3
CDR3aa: CASSLIGGSGNTIYF

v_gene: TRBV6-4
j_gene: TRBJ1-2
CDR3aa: CASSDRGIGYTF

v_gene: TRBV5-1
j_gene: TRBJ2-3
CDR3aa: CASSSGLSTDTQYF

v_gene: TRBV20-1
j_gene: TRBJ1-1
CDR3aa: CSASKGVGTEAFF

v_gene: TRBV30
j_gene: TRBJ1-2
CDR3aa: CAWSPGQWLSGYTF

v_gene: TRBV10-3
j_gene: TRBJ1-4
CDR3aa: CAISEGWREKLFF

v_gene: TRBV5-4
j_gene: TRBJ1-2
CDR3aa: CASSSVPGAGYGYTF

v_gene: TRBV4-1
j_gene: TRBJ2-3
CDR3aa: CASSQDYRGETDTQYF

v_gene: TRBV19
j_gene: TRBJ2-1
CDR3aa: CASRGFTYNEQFF

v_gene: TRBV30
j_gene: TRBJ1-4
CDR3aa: CASNRGRDEKLFF

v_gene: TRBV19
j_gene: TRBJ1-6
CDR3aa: CASSTRQRGSDSPLHF

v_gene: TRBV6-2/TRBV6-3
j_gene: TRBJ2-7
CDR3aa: CASSLLRLGSYEQYF

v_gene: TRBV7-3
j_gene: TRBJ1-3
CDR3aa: CASSLGTGAGNTIYF

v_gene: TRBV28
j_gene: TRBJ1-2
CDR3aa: CASSFGQGAYGGYTF

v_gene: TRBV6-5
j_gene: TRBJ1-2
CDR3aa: CASSSGRGTGYGYTF

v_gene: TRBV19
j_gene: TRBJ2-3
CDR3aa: CASSTGVRGTDTQYF

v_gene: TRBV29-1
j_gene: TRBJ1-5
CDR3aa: CSVGDRGNQPQHF

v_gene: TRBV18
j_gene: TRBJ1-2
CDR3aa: CASSRETGSLLGYTF

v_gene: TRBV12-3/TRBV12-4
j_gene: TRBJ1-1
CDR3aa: CASSLWGTDEAFF

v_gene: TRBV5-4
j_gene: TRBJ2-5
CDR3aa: CASSLMLRQGVGETQYF

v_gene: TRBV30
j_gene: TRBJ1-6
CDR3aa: CAWSPDRSSYNSPLHF

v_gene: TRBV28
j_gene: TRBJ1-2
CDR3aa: CASSYTTGTGSRGYTF

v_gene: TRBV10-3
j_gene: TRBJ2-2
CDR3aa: CAISSRKGQGAIATGELFF

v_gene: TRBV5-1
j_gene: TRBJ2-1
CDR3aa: CASSSPGTSGSSSYNEQFF

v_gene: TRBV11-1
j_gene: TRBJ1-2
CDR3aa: CASSSTRQGSGYTF

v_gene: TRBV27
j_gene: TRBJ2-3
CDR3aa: CASKGEVWAGGRTDTQYF

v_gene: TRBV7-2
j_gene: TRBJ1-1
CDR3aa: CASSSGRTGTTEAFF

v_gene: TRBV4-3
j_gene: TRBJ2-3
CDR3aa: CASSRNLMGGREVFTQYF

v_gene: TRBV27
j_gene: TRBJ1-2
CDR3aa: CASSSPLRGIYGYTF

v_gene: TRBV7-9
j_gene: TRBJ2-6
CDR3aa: CASSSGQGESGANVLTF

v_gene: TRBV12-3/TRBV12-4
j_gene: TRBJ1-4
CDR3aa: CASKHQGGEKLFF

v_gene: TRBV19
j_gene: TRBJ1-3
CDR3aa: CASTPQGRVSGNTIYF

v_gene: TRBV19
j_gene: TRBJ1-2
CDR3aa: CASMKTTRTGGNYGYTF

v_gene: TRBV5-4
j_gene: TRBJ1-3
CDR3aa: CASSLRGYGNTIYF

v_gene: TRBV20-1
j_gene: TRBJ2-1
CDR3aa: CSTRWGDEQFF

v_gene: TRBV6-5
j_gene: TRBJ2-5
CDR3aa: CASSYSMWQGQETQYF

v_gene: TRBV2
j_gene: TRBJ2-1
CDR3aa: CASSIPGQGARISEQFF